This paragraph reports one T cell receptor (beta chain). No cognate antigen has been identified for it. Per-nucleotide qualities are absent, and no much larger clonotype sits a single base away. From V the trimming removes 4 bases and from J it removes 11 bases, while the gene matches leave 13 bases of the junction unaccounted for. The CDR3 spans 15 residues, from the cysteine through the phenylalanine. The CDR3 DNA has 45 bases and is translated from base 1. Per the germline V gene, ENHRY is the CDR1 and SYGVKD is the CDR2. This sample stems from a study of CD8 T cells in ankylosing spondylitis (dated by TCRdb to 2015 to 2018). For the study in its entirety: The study profiled T cell receptor beta repertoires in healthy donors and ankylosing spondylitis patients to find disease-linked TCR variants. The full study cohort comprised 20 to 30 ankylosing spondylitis patients and 85 to 120 healthy donors. Peripheral blood samples were taken, and synovial fluid was additionally collected from ankylosing spondylitis patients. Broader findings and caveats from the paper: A TCR beta motif of 7 or 8 highly homologous amino acid variants appeared characteristic of blood from ankylosing spondylitis patients. In peripheral blood, the disease-linked clones were found at relatively low frequencies and had a CD8+ phenotype. Some TCR beta motif variants had previously been reported in synovial fluid and blood of reactive arthritis patients, which suggested common disease-initiation mechanisms. The disease-linked clones were reported as significantly enriched in matched synovial fluid samples from ankylosing spondylitis patients.

The sequencer listed for this sample is Illumina HiSeq 2500. Quantitative 5'-RACE with molecular barcodes was the method used to prepare the TCR beta libraries. On the study's bioinformatics: A new computational method based on a probabilistic model of VDJ rearrangement was used to identify disease-linked TCR variants. The public reads were reanalyzed by TCRdb: fastp trimming at Q25, MiXCR alignment, in-frame beta chains only. Rows merge per CDR3 protein into single entries with the most common DNA and genes. The V and J calls shown here were made by TCRdb, not taken from the authors' results. For this sample the table gives fewer than 400,000 distinct CDR3 sequences, of which under 15% were detected only once. The ten largest make up about 1% of the sample.

The rearrangement joined TRBV10-3 to TRBJ2-2; 7 bases in between match TRBD2. The sequence was obtained from a male donor with ankylosing spondylitis or in good health (not recorded which). Sequencing was performed on blood, either unsorted or a sorted T cell fraction (not recorded which). The bases read TGTGCCATCAGTGTCGGGGGGAGGACGGGCGGCGAGCTGTTTTTT. This encodes CAISVGGRTGGELFF.